Listed here are 26 T cell receptor beta chains from one sample, sequenced in a study of monozygotic twins with cystic fibrosis. Using immunoSEQ multiplex PCR, the repertoire was profiled, and TCRdb retains in-frame clones only, with some absent. The sample lists about 14,000 clones; about 93% were seen once. The sequenced sample consisted of blood. These receptors came from a girl aged 2-10 years with cystic fibrosis.

The chain carries TRBV20-1 and TRBJ2-7; tentative D call: TRBD2 (5 bases). The CDR3 sequence is 11 residues long. CDR1 and CDR2 from the germline V gene are DFQATT and SNEGSKA (reference sequence). V shed 6 bases and J shed 7 bases, with 13 bases lying between them. CDR3 nucleotides: TGCAGTGCGGATCGTCCGGGGGAGCAGTACTTC. This codes for CSADRPGEQYF.

The chain couples TRBV5-1 to TRBJ1-2, with D perhaps matching TRBD1 (5 bases). V lost 0 bases, J lost 6 bases, and 9 bases lay in between. Germline V lookup: CDR1 SGHRS, CDR2 YFSETQ. There are 13 residues in the CDR3. CDR3 nucleotides: TGCGCCAGCAGCTTGGTATCGGGGGATGGCTACACCTTC. Translation: CASSLVSGDGYTF.

The J gene is TRBJ1-5, the V gene TRBV4-1; D is undetermined. V was pared by 0 bases and J by 3 bases, with 12 bases between. Germline V CDR1 and CDR2: MGHRA, YSYEKL. The CDR3 consists of 16 residues. The CDR3 reads CASSQEVSATNQPQHF. The CDR3 DNA reads TGCGCCAGCAGCCAAGAGGTTTCTGCTACCAATCAGCCCCAGCATTTT.

This clone was found once. The chain joins TRBV27 to TRBJ2-1; D might be TRBD2 (5 bases). CDR1 and CDR2 (germline): MNHEY, SMNVEV (reference sequence). The length of the CDR3 is 14 residues. The V end lost 5 bases, the J end lost 8 bases, and 16 bases lay between the germline ends. CDR3 coding DNA: TGTGCCAGCAGTGCGGGTAGTAGGGCCTATGAGCAGTTCTTC. It is translated as CASSAGSRAYEQFF.

V gene TRBV11-2 combines with J gene TRBJ1-3; maybe TRBD1 (5 bases). The V and J ends lost 1 base and 1 base respectively, with 14 bases between them. This CDR3 region has 17 residues. From germline, CDR1 is SGHAT and CDR2 FQNNGV. Here the CDR3 reads CASSLGIGRGSGNTIYF. The DNA of the CDR3 is TGTGCCAGCAGCTTAGGAATCGGTAGGGGATCTGGAAACACCATATATTTT.

This rearrangement joins TRBV19 to TRBJ2-7; 7 bases are a match to TRBD1. The ends lost 3 bases at V and 5 bases at J; junction bases unmatched: 10. The CDR3 extends over 15 amino acids. Germline lookup yields CDR1 LNHDA and CDR2 SQIVND (reference sequence). CDR3 protein: CASSIVARGMDEQYF. The CDR3, as DNA: TGTGCCAGTAGTATTGTAGCCAGGGGGATGGACGAGCAGTACTTC.

This rearrangement joins TRBV5-1 to TRBJ2-3, with D maybe TRBD2 (5 bases). Germline V lookup: CDR1 SGHRS, CDR2 YFSETQ. V was clipped by 4 bases and J by 0 bases, with 15 bases between them. CDR3 length: 16 amino acids. The CDR3 is CASSPSGRSSTDTQYF. Written as DNA, the CDR3 is TGCGCCAGCAGCCCCTCGGGGAGATCTAGCACAGATACGCAGTATTTT. The entire variable domain, with the rest obtained from reference TRBV5-1 and TRBJ2-3, is as follows: KAGVTQTPRYLIKTRGQQVTLSCSPISGHRSVSWYQQTPGQGLQFLFEYFSETQRNKGNFPGRFSGRQFSNSRSEMNVSTLELGDSALYLCASSPSGRSSTDTQYFGPGTRLTVL.

The rearrangement joins TRBV15 to TRBJ2-1; D gene uncertain. There are 13 residues in the CDR3. CDR1 and CDR2 from the germline V gene are LNHNV and YYDKDF (reference sequence). V lost 2 bases and J 10 bases, leaving 12 bases between the germline ends. For the CDR3, the DNA is TGTGCCACCAGCAGACCTTACTTGGGGGAGCAGTTCTTC. Its protein product is CATSRPYLGEQFF.

This rearrangement joins TRBV5-1 to TRBJ2-2, with D perhaps matching TRBD2 (6 bases). Germline V gene sequence: CDR1 SGHRS, CDR2 YFSETQ. The CDR3 extends over 16 amino acids. Trimming removed 4 bases at V and 1 base at J, with 14 bases between. As DNA, the CDR3 is TGCGCCAGCAGCGCGGCGGGGCAGGGGAACACCGGGGAGCTGTTTTTT. Translating it yields CASSAAGQGNTGELFF.

Only one count was recorded for this clone. The V and J genes are TRBV13 and TRBJ2-7; D might be TRBD1 or TRBD2, each matching 5 bases. The CDR3 extends over 13 amino acids. Looked up from germline, CDR1 is PRHDT and CDR2 is FYEKMQ (reference sequence). Trimming took off 3 bases at V and 9 bases at J, with 15 bases between the two ends. CDR3 in amino acids: CASSFGDPQGQYF. In DNA, the CDR3 is TGTGCCAGCAGCTTTGGGGACCCCCAGGGGCAGTACTTC.

The gene calls are TRBV19 and TRBJ2-7; 7 positions agree with TRBD2. Germline V CDR1 and CDR2: LNHDA, SQIVND (reference sequence). The CDR3 is 13 amino acids. V lost 3 bases, J lost 4 bases, and 3 bases stayed unmatched. This CDR3 is CASSMGTTYEQYF. Written as DNA, the CDR3 is TGTGCCAGTAGTATGGGGACTACTTACGAGCAGTACTTC. The entire variable domain, with the rest obtained from reference TRBV19 and TRBJ2-7, is as follows: DGGITQSPKYLFRKEGQNVTLSCEQNLNHDAMYWYRQDPGQGLRLIYYSQIVNDFQKGDIAEGYSVSREKKESFPLTVTSAQKNPTAFYLCASSMGTTYEQYFGPGTRLTVT.

This chain links TRBV11-3 with TRBJ2-7; D not resolved. The CDR3 spans 15 residues. The germline V and J ends were trimmed by 10 bases and 0 bases, with 19 bases remaining between them. Germline V gene sequence: CDR1 SGHNT, CDR2 YENEEA. The CDR3 DNA sequence: TGTGCCACCCCCATCGGCTACAACAGCTCCTACGAGCAGTACTTC. Protein product: CATPIGYNSSYEQYF.

J is TRBJ2-2 and V is TRBV19, with 8 nucleotides matching TRBD1. The CDR3 is made up of 14 amino acids. Trimming removed 8 bases from V and 13 bases from J; junction bases left unmatched: 15. From germline, CDR1 is LNHDA and CDR2 SQIVND (reference sequence). CDR3 region: CASGGRGRTRGLFF. CDR3 bases: TGTGCCAGTGGGGGCAGGGGGCGTACCCGAGGGCTGTTTTTT.

The rearrangement uses TRBV11-3 and TRBJ2-7; TRBD1 is a possible D gene (6 bases). The CDR3 contains 14 residues. V was cut by 1 base and J by 1 base, with 8 bases left in between. Germline V gene lookup returns CDR1 SGHNT and CDR2 YENEEA. CDR3 loop: CASSLGDISYEQYF. DNA of the CDR3: TGTGCCAGCAGCTTAGGGGACATTTCCTACGAGCAGTACTTC. Combining the CDR3 with reference TRBV11-3 and TRBJ2-7 gives the whole variable domain EAGVVQSPRYKIIEKKQPVAFWCNPISGHNTLYWYLQNLGQGPELLIRYENEEAVDDSQLPKDRFSAERLKGVDSTLKIQPAELGDSAVYLCASSLGDISYEQYFGPGTRLTVT.

This clone has a single count. The CDR3: CASLALSYEQYF. As DNA, the CDR3 is TGTGCCAGCTTGGCCCTTTCCTACGAGCAGTACTTC. The V call is TRBV6-1, the J call TRBJ2-7, with no clear D. Germline V CDR1 and CDR2: MNHNS, SASEGT. V was shortened by 8 bases and J by 1 base, with 9 bases between the two germline ends. This CDR3 is 12 amino acids long.

This clone was detected a few times. The gene calls are TRBV2 and TRBJ1-2, with 7 bases matching TRBD1. The germline CDR1 and CDR2 sequences are SNHLY and FYNNEI. This CDR3 has 14 residues. Trimming cost V 11 bases and J 0 bases; bases outside gene matches: 9. Here the CDR3 reads CALGGTEANYGYTF. CDR3 bases: TGTGCCCTGGGCGGGACAGAAGCTAACTATGGCTACACCTTC.

The chain is built from TRBV25-1 and TRBJ2-3; 11 nucleotides align to TRBD2. The J segment lost 6 bases and the V segment lost 2 bases, leaving 4 bases of the junction unmatched. The CDR3 runs 15 residues. Germline assignment: CDR1 MGHDK and CDR2 SYGVNS. CDR3 amino acids: CASSETSGSGDTQYF. CDR3 sequence (DNA): TGTGCCAGCAGTGAAACTAGCGGGAGTGGGGATACGCAGTATTTT.

The gene calls are TRBV6-5 and TRBJ2-1; D might be TRBD2 (5 bases). In germline, CDR1 is MNHEY, CDR2 SVGAGI. The CDR3 has 14 amino acids. The V and J ends lost 0 bases and 3 bases respectively, with 6 bases between them. Here the CDR3 reads CASSYSRVYNEQFF. The CDR3 coding sequence is TGTGCCAGCAGTTACTCGAGGGTCTACAATGAGCAGTTCTTC.

The rearrangement joins TRBV7-9 to TRBJ1-5; no clear D gene. Per the germline V gene, CDR1 is SEHNR and CDR2 is FQNEAQ (reference sequence). Deletions cut 4 bases from V and 4 bases from J, with 14 bases between. CDR3 length equals 15 residues. DNA for the CDR3: TGTGCCAGCAGCTCGTTTGGGCACCCTAATCAGCCCCAGCATTTT. It is translated as CASSSFGHPNQPQHF.

The J gene is TRBJ2-2, the V gene TRBV27, with 12 bases fitting TRBD2. Germline-derived CDR1 and CDR2 are MNHEY and SMNVEV (reference sequence). The CDR3 extends over 18 amino acids. Trimming at V came to 5 bases and at J to 7 bases, leaving 14 bases not matched to a gene. This CDR3 reads CASSPGTSGPQRGGELFF. CDR3 nucleotide sequence: TGTGCCAGCAGTCCAGGGACTAGCGGGCCCCAGAGGGGCGGGGAGCTGTTTTTT.

V usage is TRBV20-1 and J usage is TRBJ2-1; the D is unclear. The CDR3 covers 10 residues. Germline V gene data show CDR1 as DFQATT and CDR2 as SNEGSKA (reference sequence). V lost 3 bases to trimming and J lost 7 bases, with 4 bases between them. CDR3 nucleotides: TGCAGTGCTAGCAGGAATGAGCAGTTCTTC. It is translated as CSASRNEQFF.

The rearrangement uses TRBV5-4 and TRBJ2-7; possible D gene TRBD1, 7 bases. This CDR3 spans 13 amino acids. Per the germline V gene, CDR1 is SGHNT and CDR2 is YYREEE (reference sequence). Deletions cut 0 bases from V and 6 bases from J, with 10 bases between. CDR3 sequence: CASSLDRGGEQYF. The CDR3 bases are TGTGCCAGCAGCTTGGACAGGGGAGGCGAGCAGTACTTC.

The chain employs TRBV6-1 and TRBJ2-7; TRBD1 matches at 8 bases. The junction had 9 bases not matched to a gene; V was cut back by 3 bases and J by 2 bases. There are 16 residues in the CDR3. Looked up from germline, CDR1 is MNHNS and CDR2 is SASEGT. Here the CDR3 reads CASSDRTGPTPYEQYF. CDR3 DNA: TGTGCCAGCAGTGATAGGACAGGGCCTACTCCCTACGAGCAGTACTTC.

This chain uses TRBV9 with TRBJ2-3; 9 nucleotides match TRBD2. The CDR3 totals 17 residues. Germline-derived CDR1 and CDR2 are SGDLS and YYNGEE. J lost 1 base, V lost 0 bases, and 6 bases had no gene match. DNA for the CDR3: TGTGCCAGCAGCGTAGGAGTAGCGGGAGAGCGCACAGATACGCAGTATTTT. This codes for CASSVGVAGERTDTQYF.

The gene calls are TRBV7-6 and TRBJ2-1; no clear D. CDR3 length: 15 residues. Germline CDR1 reads SGHVS; CDR2 reads FNYEAQ. Trimming cost V 0 bases and J 0 bases, with 6 bases left between them. The CDR3 here is CASSLAEPSYNEQFF. The CDR3 bases are TGTGCCAGCAGCTTAGCGGAGCCCTCCTACAATGAGCAGTTCTTC.

The chain has TRBV5-1 and TRBJ1-5, with TRBD1 matching over 7 bases. The CDR3 is 16 amino acids. CDR1 is SGHRS and CDR2 is YFSETQ in the germline V gene. The V gene end was trimmed by 0 bases and the J gene end by 2 bases; junction bases not matched to a gene: 5. CDR3 DNA: TGCGCCAGCAGCTTGGGGGCAGGGGGTGGCAATCAGCCCCAGCATTTT. This encodes CASSLGAGGGNQPQHF.